The clone carrying this T cell receptor beta chain was seen repeatedly, ten times or more. Germline V lookup: CDR1 MNHEY, CDR2 SVGEGT. The germline V and J ends were trimmed by 0 bases and 1 base, with 10 bases remaining between them. The CDR3 spans 16 residues. The sample comes from a study of T cells in Graves' hyperthyroidism and ophthalmopathy. Amplified TCR beta CDR3 regions came from RNA transcripts. TCR CDR3 regions were first amplified by RT-PCR with HTBI primers. A single record per CDR3 protein comes from TCRdb applying MiXCR to the multiplex PCR reads. The data hold approximately 400,000 distinct CDR3 sequences, with 20% to 25% observed a single time.

The sample taken for sequencing was blood. The rearrangement uses TRBV6-2 or TRBV6-3 and TRBJ1-5, with D possibly matching TRBD1 (6 bases). This TCR came from a man between 45 and 60 years old with Graves' hyperthyroidism. CDR3 protein: CASSYSYRESNQPQHF. As DNA, the CDR3 is TGTGCCAGCAGTTACTCGTACAGGGAAAGCAATCAGCCCCAGCATTTT.